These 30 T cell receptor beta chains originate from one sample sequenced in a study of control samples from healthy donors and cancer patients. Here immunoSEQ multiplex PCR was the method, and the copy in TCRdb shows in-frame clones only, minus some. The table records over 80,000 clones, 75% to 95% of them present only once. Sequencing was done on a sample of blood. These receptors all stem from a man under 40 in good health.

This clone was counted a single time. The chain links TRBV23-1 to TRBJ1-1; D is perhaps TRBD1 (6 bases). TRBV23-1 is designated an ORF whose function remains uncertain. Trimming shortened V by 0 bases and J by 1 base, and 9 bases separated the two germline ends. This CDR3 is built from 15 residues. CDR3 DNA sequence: TGCGCCAGCAGTCAATCACGGGGGGCGAACACTGAAGCTTTCTTT. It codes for CASSQSRGANTEAFF.

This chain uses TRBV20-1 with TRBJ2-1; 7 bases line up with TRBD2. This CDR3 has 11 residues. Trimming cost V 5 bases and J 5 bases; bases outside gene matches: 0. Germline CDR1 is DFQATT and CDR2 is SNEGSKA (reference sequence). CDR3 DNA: TGCAGTGCTGGGGGGGACAATGAGCAGTTCTTC. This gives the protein CSAGGDNEQFF.

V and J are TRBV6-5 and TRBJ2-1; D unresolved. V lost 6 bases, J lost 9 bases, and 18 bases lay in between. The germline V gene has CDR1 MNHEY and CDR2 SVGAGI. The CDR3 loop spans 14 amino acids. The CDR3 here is CASRVVGQIGEQFF. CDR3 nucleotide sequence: TGTGCCAGCAGGGTAGTCGGGCAGATCGGTGAGCAGTTCTTC.

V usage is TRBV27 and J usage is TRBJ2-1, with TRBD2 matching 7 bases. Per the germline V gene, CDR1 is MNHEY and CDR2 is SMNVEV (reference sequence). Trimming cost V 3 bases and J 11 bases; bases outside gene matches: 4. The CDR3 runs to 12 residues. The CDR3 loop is CASSFPGTKQFF. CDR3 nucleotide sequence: TGTGCCAGCAGTTTCCCCGGGACTAAGCAGTTCTTC.

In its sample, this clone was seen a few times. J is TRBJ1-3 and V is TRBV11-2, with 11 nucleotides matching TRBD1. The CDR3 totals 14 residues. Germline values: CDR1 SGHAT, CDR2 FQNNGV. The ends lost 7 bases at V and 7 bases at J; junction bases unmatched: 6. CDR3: CASNPGTGGNTIYF. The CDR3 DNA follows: TGTGCCAGCAACCCCGGGACAGGGGGGAACACCATATATTTT. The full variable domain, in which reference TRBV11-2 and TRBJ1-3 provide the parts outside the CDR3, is EAGVAQSPRYKIIEKRQSVAFWCNPISGHATLYWYQQILGQGPKLLIQFQNNGVVDDSQLPKDRFSAERLKGVDSTLKIQPAKLEDSAVYLCASNPGTGGNTIYFGEGSWLTVV.

CDR3 DNA sequence: TGTGCTAGTGGTTTGCCCCAGTTGTGGAGTGAGCAGTTCTTC. This gives the protein CASGLPQLWSEQFF. The chain is built from TRBV12-5 and TRBJ2-1, with D hard to call. Germline CDR1 reads LGHNT; CDR2 reads FRNRAP. V was clipped by 2 bases and J by 9 bases, with 14 bases between them. This CDR3 has 14 amino acids.

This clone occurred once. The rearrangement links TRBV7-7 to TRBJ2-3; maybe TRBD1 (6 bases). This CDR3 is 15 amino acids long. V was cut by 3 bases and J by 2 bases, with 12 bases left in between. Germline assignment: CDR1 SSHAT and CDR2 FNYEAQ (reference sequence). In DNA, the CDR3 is TGTGCCAGCAGCTTCGGTACAGGGATCACAGATACGCAGTATTTT. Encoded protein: CASSFGTGITDTQYF.

The CDR3 protein is CASSQPQGKTQYF. In DNA, the CDR3 is TGTGCCAGCAGCCAACCACAGGGAAAGACCCAGTACTTC. The J gene is TRBJ2-5, the V gene TRBV6-7; a weak D match, TRBD1 (6 bases). TRBV6-7 is classed as an ORF, of uncertain function. CDR3 length: 13 amino acids. V lost 6 bases and J 6 bases, leaving 14 bases between the germline ends.

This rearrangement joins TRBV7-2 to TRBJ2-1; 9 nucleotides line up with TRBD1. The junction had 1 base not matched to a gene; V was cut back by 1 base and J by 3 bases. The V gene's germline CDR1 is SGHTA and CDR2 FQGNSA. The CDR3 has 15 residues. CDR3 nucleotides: TGTGCCAGCAGCTTAGAGGGACAGGGCTACAATGAGCAGTTCTTC. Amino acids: CASSLEGQGYNEQFF.

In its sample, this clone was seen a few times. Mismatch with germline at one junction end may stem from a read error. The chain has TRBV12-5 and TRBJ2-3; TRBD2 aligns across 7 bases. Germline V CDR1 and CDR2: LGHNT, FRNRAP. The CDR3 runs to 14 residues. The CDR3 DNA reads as TGTGCTAGTGGTTTGGCTACCCGCGGGGGACCCTCTGATTTT. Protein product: CASGLATRGGPSDF.

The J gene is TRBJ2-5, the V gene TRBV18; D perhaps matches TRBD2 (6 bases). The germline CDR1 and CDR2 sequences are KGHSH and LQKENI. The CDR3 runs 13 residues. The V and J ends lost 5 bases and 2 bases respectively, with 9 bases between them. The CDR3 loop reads CASSSGTQETQYF. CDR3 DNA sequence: TGTGCCAGCTCATCGGGGACTCAAGAGACCCAGTACTTC.

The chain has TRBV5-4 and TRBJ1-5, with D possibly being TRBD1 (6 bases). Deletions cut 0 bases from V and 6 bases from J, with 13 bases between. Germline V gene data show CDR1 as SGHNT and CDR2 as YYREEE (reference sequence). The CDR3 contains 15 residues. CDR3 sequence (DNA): TGTGCCAGCAGCTTGGGAACAGGGTCTGGTCAGCCCCAGCATTTT. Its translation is CASSLGTGSGQPQHF.

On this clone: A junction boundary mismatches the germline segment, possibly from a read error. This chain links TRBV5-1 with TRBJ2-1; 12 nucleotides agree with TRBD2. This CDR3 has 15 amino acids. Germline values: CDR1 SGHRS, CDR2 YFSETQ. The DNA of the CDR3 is TGCGCCAGCAGGGAACTAGCGGGGGGATACAGTGAGCAGTTCTTC. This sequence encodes CASRELAGGYSEQFF.

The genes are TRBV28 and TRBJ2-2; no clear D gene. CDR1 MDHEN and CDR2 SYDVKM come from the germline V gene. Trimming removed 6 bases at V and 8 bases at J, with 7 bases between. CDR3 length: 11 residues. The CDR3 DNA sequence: TGTGCCAGCAGCCTACTTGGGGAGCTGTTTTTT. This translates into CASSLLGELFF.

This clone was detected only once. The CDR3 here is CASSLKLAGGQNEQFF. CDR3 coding DNA: TGTGCCAGCAGCTTGAAACTAGCGGGGGGGCAGAATGAGCAGTTCTTC. The chain has TRBV5-4 and TRBJ2-1, with 13 bases matching TRBD2. The V gene end was trimmed by 1 base and the J gene end by 7 bases; junction bases not matched to a gene: 5. CDR1 and CDR2 from the germline V gene are SGHNT and YYREEE (reference sequence). The CDR3 has 16 residues. Full variable domain (missing parts from reference TRBV5-4 and TRBJ2-1): ETGVTQSPTHLIKTRGQQVTLRCSSQSGHNTVSWYQQALGQGPQFIFQYYREEENGRGNFPPRFSGLQFPNYSSELNVNALELDDSALYLCASSLKLAGGQNEQFFGPGTRLTVL.

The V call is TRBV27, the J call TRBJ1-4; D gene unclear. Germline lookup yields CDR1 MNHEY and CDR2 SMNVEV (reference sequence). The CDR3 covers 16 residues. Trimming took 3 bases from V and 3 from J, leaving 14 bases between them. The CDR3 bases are TGTGCCAGCAGTTTTGTTTGGGGTACAGCTAATGAAAAACTGTTTTTT. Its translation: CASSFVWGTANEKLFF.

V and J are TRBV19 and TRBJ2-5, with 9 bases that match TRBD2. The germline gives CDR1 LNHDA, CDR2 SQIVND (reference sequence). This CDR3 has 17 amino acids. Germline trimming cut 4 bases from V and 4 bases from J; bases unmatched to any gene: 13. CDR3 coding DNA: TGTGCCAGTAGTAGGGATGGGGATAGCGGGAGCATAGAGACCCAGTACTTC. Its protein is CASSRDGDSGSIETQYF.

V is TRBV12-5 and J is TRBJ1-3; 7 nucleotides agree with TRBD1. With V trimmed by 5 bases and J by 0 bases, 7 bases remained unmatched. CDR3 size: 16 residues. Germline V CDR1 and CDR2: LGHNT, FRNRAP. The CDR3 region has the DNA TGTGCTAGTGGTGGAGGACAGGTTCTCTCTGGAAACACCATATATTTT. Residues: CASGGGQVLSGNTIYF. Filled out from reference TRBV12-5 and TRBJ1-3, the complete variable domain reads DARVTQTPRHKVTEMGQEVTMRCQPILGHNTVFWYRQTMMQGLELLAYFRNRAPLDDSGMPKDRFSAEMPDATLATLKIQPSEPRDSAVYFCASGGGQVLSGNTIYFGEGSWLTVV.

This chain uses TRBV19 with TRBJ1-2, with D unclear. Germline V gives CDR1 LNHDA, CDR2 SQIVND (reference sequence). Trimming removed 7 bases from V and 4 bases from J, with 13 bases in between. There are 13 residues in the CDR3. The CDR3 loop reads CASTQQPPYGYTF. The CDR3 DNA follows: TGTGCCAGTACGCAGCAGCCCCCCTATGGCTACACCTTC.

The CDR3 protein is CASSAGWAKNIQYF. CDR3 nucleotides: TGTGCCAGCAGTGCAGGGTGGGCCAAAAACATTCAGTACTTC. This chain connects TRBV7-2 to TRBJ2-4, with a tentative D call TRBD1 (5 bases). The CDR3 loop spans 14 amino acids. Germline-derived CDR1 and CDR2 are SGHTA and FQGNSA. V was shortened by 6 bases and J by 1 base, with 10 bases between the two germline ends. Drawing the rest from reference TRBV7-2 and TRBJ2-4, the complete variable domain is GAGVSQSPSNKVTEKGKDVELRCDPISGHTALYWYRQSLGQGLEFLIYFQGNSAPDKSGLPSDRFSAERTGGSVSTLTIQRTQQEDSAVYLCASSAGWAKNIQYFGAGTRLSVL.

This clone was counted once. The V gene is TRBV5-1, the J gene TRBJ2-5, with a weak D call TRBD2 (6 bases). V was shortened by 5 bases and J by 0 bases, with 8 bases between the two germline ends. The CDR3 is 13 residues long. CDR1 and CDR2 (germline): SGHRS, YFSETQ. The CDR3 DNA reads TGCGCCAGCAGGGCGGGAAACCAAGAGACCCAGTACTTC. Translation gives CASRAGNQETQYF. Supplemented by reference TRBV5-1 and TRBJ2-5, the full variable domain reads KAGVTQTPRYLIKTRGQQVTLSCSPISGHRSVSWYQQTPGQGLQFLFEYFSETQRNKGNFPGRFSGRQFSNSRSEMNVSTLELGDSALYLCASRAGNQETQYFGPGTRLLVL.

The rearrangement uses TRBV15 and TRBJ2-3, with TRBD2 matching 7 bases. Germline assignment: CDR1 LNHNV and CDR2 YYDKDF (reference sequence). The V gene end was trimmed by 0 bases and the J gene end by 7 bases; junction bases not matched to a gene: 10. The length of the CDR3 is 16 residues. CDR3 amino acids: CATSRDGGSDGNTQYF. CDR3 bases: TGTGCCACCAGCAGAGATGGCGGGAGCGACGGAAATACGCAGTATTTT.

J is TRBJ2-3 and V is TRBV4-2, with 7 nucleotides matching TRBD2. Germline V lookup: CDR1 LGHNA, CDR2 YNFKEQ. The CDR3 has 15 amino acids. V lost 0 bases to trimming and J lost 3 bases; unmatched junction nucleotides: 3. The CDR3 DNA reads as TGTGCCAGCAGCCAAGAATTAGCGGGTACAGATACGCAGTATTTT. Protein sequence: CASSQELAGTDTQYF.

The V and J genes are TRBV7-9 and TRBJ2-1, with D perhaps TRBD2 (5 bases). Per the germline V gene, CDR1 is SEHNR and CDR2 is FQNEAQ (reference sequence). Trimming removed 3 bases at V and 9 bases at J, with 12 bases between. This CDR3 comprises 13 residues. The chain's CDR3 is CASSFRPAGEQFF. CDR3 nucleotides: TGTGCCAGCAGCTTCCGTCCTGCGGGTGAGCAGTTCTTC.

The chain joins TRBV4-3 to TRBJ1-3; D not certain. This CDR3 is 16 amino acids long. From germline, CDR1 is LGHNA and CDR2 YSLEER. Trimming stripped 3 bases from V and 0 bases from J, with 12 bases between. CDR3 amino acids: CASSHLGRPSGNTIYF. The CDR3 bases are TGCGCCAGCAGCCACTTAGGACGACCCTCTGGAAACACCATATATTTT.

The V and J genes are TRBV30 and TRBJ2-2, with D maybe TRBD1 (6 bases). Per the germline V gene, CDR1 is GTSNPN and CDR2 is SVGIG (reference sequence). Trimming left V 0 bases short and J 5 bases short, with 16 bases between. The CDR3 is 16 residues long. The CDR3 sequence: CAWSVPSGHSTGELFF. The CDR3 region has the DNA TGTGCCTGGAGTGTACCCTCGGGACACTCTACCGGGGAGCTGTTTTTT.

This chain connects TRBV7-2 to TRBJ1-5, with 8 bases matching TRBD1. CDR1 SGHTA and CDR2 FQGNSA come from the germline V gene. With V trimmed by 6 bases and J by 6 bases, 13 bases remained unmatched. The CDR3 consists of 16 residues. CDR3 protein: CASRLQGGGSTQPQHF. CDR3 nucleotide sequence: TGTGCCAGCAGGTTACAGGGGGGTGGGTCCACTCAGCCCCAGCATTTT.

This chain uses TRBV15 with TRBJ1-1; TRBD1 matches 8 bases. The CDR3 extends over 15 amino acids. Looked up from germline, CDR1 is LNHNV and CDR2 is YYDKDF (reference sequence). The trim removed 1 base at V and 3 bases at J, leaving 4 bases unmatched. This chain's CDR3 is CATSRAGRGHTEAFF. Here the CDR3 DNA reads TGTGCCACCAGCAGAGCGGGCAGGGGGCACACTGAAGCTTTCTTT.

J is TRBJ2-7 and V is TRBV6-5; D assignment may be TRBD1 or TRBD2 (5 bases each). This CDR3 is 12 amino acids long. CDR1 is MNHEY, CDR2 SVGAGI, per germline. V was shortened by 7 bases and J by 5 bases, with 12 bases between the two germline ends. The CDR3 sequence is CASKGTVDEQYF. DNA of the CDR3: TGTGCCAGCAAAGGGACCGTGGACGAGCAGTACTTC.

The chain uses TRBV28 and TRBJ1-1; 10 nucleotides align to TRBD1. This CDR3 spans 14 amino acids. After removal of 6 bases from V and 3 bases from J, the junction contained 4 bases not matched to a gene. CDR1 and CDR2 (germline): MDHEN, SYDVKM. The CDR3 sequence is CASRPGQGYTEAFF. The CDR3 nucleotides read TGTGCCAGCAGACCGGGACAGGGGTACACTGAAGCTTTCTTT.